Shown below are 18 T cell receptor beta chains from a single sample sequenced in a study of T-cell reconstitution after alpha-beta-depleted transplantation in children. Preparation of the TCRbeta library was carried out with unique molecular identifiers. One entry per CDR3 protein, called by TCRdb with MiXCR from the PCR reads. The sample holds a few hundred thousand distinct CDR3 sequences, around two fifths seen once. Sequences were derived from PBMCs, sampled before TCRalphabeta/CD19-depleted stem cell transplant. Receptors originate from a girl aged 2 to 10 with aplastic anemia, due to receive a stem cell transplant.

This clonotype has at least ten counts. The chain carries TRBV20-1 and TRBJ2-7, with TRBD1 matching over 10 bases. The CDR3 is 14 amino acids. Germline V gives CDR1 DFQATT, CDR2 SNEGSKA (reference sequence). V trimming: 4 bases; J trimming: 6 bases; junction bases outside the gene matches: 9. Here the CDR3 DNA reads TGCAGTGCTACCCGGGACAGGGGATATCTCGAGCAGTACTTC. This sequence encodes CSATRDRGYLEQYF.

Worth noting for this clonotype: Since a much larger clone is just one base distant, this may be a read error. The V and J genes are TRBV4-3 and TRBJ2-7; weak D call: TRBD2 (6 bases). The CDR3 has 16 residues. Germline V gene lookup returns CDR1 LGHNA and CDR2 YSLEER. CDR3 region: CTSSRGTGVVDYEQYF. The CDR3 DNA follows: TGCACCAGCAGCCGGGGGACGGGGGTCGTGGACTACGAGCAGTACTTC.

The chain has TRBV28 and TRBJ1-2; D gene uncertain. CDR3 length: 11 amino acids. Germline V lookup: CDR1 MDHEN, CDR2 SYDVKM. The ends were cut back, 5 bases at V and 8 bases at J, with 9 bases in the middle. CDR3: CASSPLGGYTF. CDR3 DNA sequence: TGTGCCAGCAGTCCGTTGGGAGGCTACACCTTC.

The chain joins TRBV20-1 to TRBJ2-5; D gene uncertain. Germline V lookup: CDR1 DFQATT, CDR2 SNEGSKA (reference sequence). V was pared by 3 bases and J by 7 bases, with 9 bases between. This CDR3 has 11 amino acids. CDR3 coding DNA: TGCAGTGCTAGCGCAGCAGGGACCCAGTACTTC. This gives the protein CSASAAGTQYF.

This clonotype was detected many times. This chain joins TRBV3-1 and TRBJ2-3; D unclear. Trimming shortened V by 5 bases and J by 2 bases, and 8 bases separated the two germline ends. Germline values: CDR1 LGHDT, CDR2 YNNKEL (reference sequence). This CDR3 is built from 13 residues. CDR3 region: CASSMGSTDTQYF. In nucleotides, the CDR3 is TGTGCCAGCAGCATGGGGTCCACAGATACGCAGTATTTT.

Concerning this clonotype: Sequence at one end of the junction differs from germline and may be a read error. This sequence joins TRBV7-3 and TRBJ2-5; 13 nucleotides align to TRBD2. There are 16 residues in the CDR3. CDR1 SGHTA and CDR2 FQGTGA come from the germline V gene. The CDR3 here is CASSVTSGGATETQYF. In nucleotides, the CDR3 is TGTGCCAGCAGCGTAACTAGCGGGGGGGCCACAGAGACCCAGTACTTC.

The V and J genes are TRBV20-1 and TRBJ2-3, with 9 bases aligning to TRBD2. CDR3 length equals 14 residues. V dropped 7 bases and J dropped 2; count of bases not matched to a gene: 7. Germline V CDR1 and CDR2: DFQATT, SNEGSKA (reference sequence). In nucleotides, the CDR3 is TGCAGTGTTCCGACTAGCGGATTCACAGATACGCAGTATTTT. Residues: CSVPTSGFTDTQYF.

V usage is TRBV27 and J usage is TRBJ1-5; weak D call: TRBD1 (5 bases). The germline V gene has CDR1 MNHEY and CDR2 SMNVEV (reference sequence). The CDR3 sequence is 14 residues long. Trimming took off 8 bases at V and 2 bases at J, with 13 bases between the two ends. CDR3 protein: CASGLRGGNQPQHF. CDR3 coding DNA: TGTGCCAGCGGTCTGAGAGGGGGCAATCAGCCCCAGCATTTT.

J is TRBJ1-5 and V is TRBV23-1; 11 positions match TRBD1. TRBV23-1 carries the ORF label, with uncertain function. The trim removed 4 bases at V and 0 bases at J, leaving 17 bases unmatched. There are 21 residues in the CDR3. DNA of the CDR3: TGCGCCAGCAGTCCGCAAAATTCCCGGACAGGGGGCCGCGGTAGCAATCAGCCCCAGCATTTT. The encoded protein is CASSPQNSRTGGRGSNQPQHF.

The V and J genes are TRBV20-1 and TRBJ2-7, with TRBD2 matching over 8 bases. The length of the CDR3 is 15 residues. CDR1 and CDR2 (germline): DFQATT, SNEGSKA (reference sequence). The junction had 6 bases not matched to a gene; V was cut back by 0 bases and J by 2 bases. The CDR3 spells CSARDTIAGPYEQYF. CDR3 nucleotides: TGCAGTGCTAGAGATACGATAGCGGGACCCTACGAGCAGTACTTC.

This sequence joins TRBV20-1 and TRBJ2-5; the match to TRBD2 covers 11 bases. With 0 bases clipped from V and 5 bases from J, the junction kept 5 bases outside the gene matches. The CDR3 length is 15 residues. Germline V CDR1 and CDR2: DFQATT, SNEGSKA (reference sequence). CDR3 DNA sequence: TGCAGTGCTAGAGATGGTAGCGGGGGGGCTGAGACCCAGTACTTC. It encodes CSARDGSGGAETQYF.

This sequence joins TRBV4-1 and TRBJ2-2; the match to TRBD2 covers 11 bases. Per germline, CDR1 MGHRA and CDR2 YSYEKL. The CDR3 is made up of 18 amino acids. Trimming removed 4 bases from V and 2 bases from J; junction bases left unmatched: 9. The CDR3 bases are TGCGCCAGCAGCCCACGACTAGCGGGACGAATAAACACCGGGGAGCTGTTTTTT. Protein sequence: CASSPRLAGRINTGELFF.

This clonotype turned up a few times. The gene calls are TRBV9 and TRBJ2-2; D gene uncertain. V dropped 0 bases and J dropped 4 bases, with 1 base sitting between them. This CDR3 has 12 amino acids. Germline CDR1 and CDR2: SGDLS and YYNGEE. The CDR3 DNA is TGTGCCAGCAGCGTAGTCACCGGGGAGCTGTTTTTT. Translation gives CASSVVTGELFF.

This chain links TRBV5-1 with TRBJ1-6, with D possibly being TRBD1 (5 bases). Trimming took 0 bases from V and 5 from J, leaving 9 bases between them. This CDR3 region has 15 residues. CDR1 and CDR2 from the germline V gene are SGHRS and YFSETQ. CDR3 loop: CASSLALGDNSPLHF. As DNA, the CDR3 is TGCGCCAGCAGCTTGGCTTTGGGGGATAATTCACCCCTCCACTTT.

This CDR3 is CSARAGQRQTQYF. The CDR3 DNA sequence: TGCAGTGCAAGGGCGGGACAAAGGCAGACCCAGTACTTC. The chain has TRBV20-1 and TRBJ2-5, with D possibly being TRBD1 or TRBD2 (6 bases each). The V gene's germline CDR1 is DFQATT and CDR2 SNEGSKA (reference sequence). CDR3 length equals 13 residues. V lost 6 bases, J lost 6 bases, and 17 bases lay in between.

This chain uses TRBV4-2 with TRBJ1-2; TRBD1 might be the D (6 bases). Germline CDR1 LGHNA, CDR2 YNFKEQ. The ends were cut back, 0 bases at V and 4 bases at J, with 15 bases in the middle. The CDR3 spans 16 residues. The CDR3 protein is CASSQDLQGIAYGYTF. CDR3 DNA: TGTGCCAGCAGCCAAGATCTACAGGGAATAGCCTATGGCTACACCTTC.

J is TRBJ2-7 and V is TRBV5-1, with D perhaps TRBD1 or TRBD2 (5 bases each). With 3 bases removed from V and 4 bases from J, the gap between germline ends came to 14 bases. CDR1 and CDR2 (germline): SGHRS, YFSETQ. This CDR3 region has 14 residues. DNA of the CDR3: TGCGCCAGCAGCTCAGGGACGGCCCAGTACGAGCAGTACTTC. Its protein is CASSSGTAQYEQYF.

This clonotype was counted only a few times. CDR3 sequence: CASSQDTLPGLADEQFF. The CDR3 DNA is TGCGCCAGCAGCCAAGATACACTACCTGGTCTTGCCGATGAGCAGTTCTTC. The chain has TRBV4-3 and TRBJ2-1; D remains unclear. This CDR3 has 17 residues. Trimming took off 0 bases at V and 8 bases at J, with 20 bases between the two ends. The V gene's germline CDR1 is LGHNA and CDR2 YSLEER.